These 7 T cell receptor beta chains share one sample of origin, sequenced in a study of cytomegalovirus exposure and HLA in healthy donors. PCR involved 60 Vbeta and 13 Jbeta primers. Sequenced by immunoSEQ multiplex PCR; TCRdb stores in-frame clones only, minus some. Recorded for this sample: 75,000 to 85,000 clones. Source material: PBMCs. Receptors were obtained from a man aged 45 to 65 in good health and CMV-seronegative.

The V call is TRBV5-1, the J call TRBJ1-5; weak D call: TRBD1 (6 bases). V lost 2 bases, J lost 7 bases, and 13 bases lay in between. This CDR3 has 14 residues. From germline, CDR1 is SGHRS and CDR2 YFSETQ. The CDR3 sequence: CASSLGGARQPQHF. CDR3 coding DNA: TGCGCCAGCAGCTTAGGGGGGGCACGGCAGCCCCAGCATTTT.

V is TRBV29-1 and J is TRBJ1-4; D is unresolved. Germline V gives CDR1 SQVTM, CDR2 ANQGSEA. Trimming removed 6 bases from V and 7 bases from J, with 9 bases in between. The CDR3 covers 11 residues. The CDR3 protein is CSVPGGEKLFF. Written as DNA, the CDR3 is TGCAGCGTCCCCGGAGGTGAAAAACTGTTTTTT.

This rearrangement joins TRBV9 to TRBJ2-3, with D possibly TRBD2 on 5 matching bases. Germline V lookup: CDR1 SGDLS, CDR2 YYNGEE. The CDR3 spans 17 residues. V dropped 0 bases and J dropped 0 bases, with 14 bases sitting between them. CDR3 region: CASSVGIGVRSTDTQYF. CDR3 coding DNA: TGTGCCAGCAGCGTAGGGATCGGGGTAAGGAGCACAGATACGCAGTATTTT.

The V and J genes are TRBV2 and TRBJ1-1, with D possibly being TRBD1 (6 bases). Germline V CDR1 and CDR2: SNHLY, FYNNEI. The CDR3 contains 14 residues. Deletions cut 5 bases from V and 5 bases from J, with 15 bases between. The CDR3 reads CASSSTGTRTEAFF. The CDR3 DNA sequence: TGTGCCAGCAGTTCTACAGGGACGAGGACTGAAGCTTTCTTT.

V usage is TRBV5-1 and J usage is TRBJ1-1; D gene unclear. Deletions cut 0 bases from V and 2 bases from J, with 8 bases between. The CDR3 loop spans 14 amino acids. Germline CDR1 is SGHRS and CDR2 is YFSETQ. The CDR3 protein is CASSLDRGNTEAFF. The CDR3 nucleotides are TGCGCCAGCAGCTTGGATCGGGGAAACACTGAAGCTTTCTTT.

The chain joins TRBV4-1 to TRBJ2-1; 13 bases match TRBD2. CDR3 size: 16 residues. The germline V gene encodes CDR1 MGHRA and CDR2 YSYEKL. The V segment lost 5 bases and the J segment 3 bases; nucleotides outside the gene matches: 4. The CDR3 nucleotides read TGCGCCAGCAGCTCGACTAGCGGGGGGCTCTACAATGAGCAGTTCTTC. This gives the protein CASSSTSGGLYNEQFF.

The chain employs TRBV7-9 and TRBJ2-7; D ambiguous. Germline CDR1 SEHNR, CDR2 FQNEAQ (reference sequence). V was pared by 7 bases and J by 6 bases, with 22 bases between. The CDR3 has 15 amino acids. CDR3 nucleotide sequence: TGTGCCAGCACCTTCGTCGACGGGTTTGCTCTCGAGCAGTACTTC. Translation gives CASTFVDGFALEQYF. The full variable domain, in which reference TRBV7-9 and TRBJ2-7 provide the parts outside the CDR3, is DTGVSQNPRHKITKRGQNVTFRCDPISEHNRLYWYRQTLGQGPEFLTYFQNEAQLEKSRLLSDRFSAERPKGSFSTLEIQRTEQGDSAMYLCASTFVDGFALEQYFGPGTRLTVT.